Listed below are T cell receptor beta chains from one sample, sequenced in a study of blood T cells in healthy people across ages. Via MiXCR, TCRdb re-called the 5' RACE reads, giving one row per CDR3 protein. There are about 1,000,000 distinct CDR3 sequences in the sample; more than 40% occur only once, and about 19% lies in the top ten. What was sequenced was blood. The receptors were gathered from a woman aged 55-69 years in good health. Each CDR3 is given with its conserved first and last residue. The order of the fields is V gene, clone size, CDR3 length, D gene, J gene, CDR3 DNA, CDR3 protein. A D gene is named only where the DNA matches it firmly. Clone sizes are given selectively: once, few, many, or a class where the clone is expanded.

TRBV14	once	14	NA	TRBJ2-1	TGTGCCAGCAGCCATAAGAACACCTACACTGAGCAGTTCTTC	CASSHKNTYTEQFF
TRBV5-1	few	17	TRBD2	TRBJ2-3	TGCGCCAGCAGCTCTAGCGGGAGCGGTCTGAGCACAGATACGCAGTATTTT	CASSSSGSGLSTDTQYF
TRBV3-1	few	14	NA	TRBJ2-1	TGTGCCAGCAGCCGGAAGGGTCGATTCAATGAGCAGTTCTTC	CASSRKGRFNEQFF
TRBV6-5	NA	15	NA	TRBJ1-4	TGTGCCAGCAGGCCCTCCGGGACGGTGCGTGAGAAACTGTTTTTT	CASRPSGTVREKLFF
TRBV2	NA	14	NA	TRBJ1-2	TGTGCCAGCAGTGAAGCGCCCGGGTTCTATGGCTACACCTTC	CASSEAPGFYGYTF
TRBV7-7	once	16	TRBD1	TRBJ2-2	TGTGCCAGCAGCCCCCCGGGACAGGGGGCAACCGGGGAGCTGTTTTTT	CASSPPGQGATGELFF
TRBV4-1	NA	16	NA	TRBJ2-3	TGCGCCAGCAGCCCAGGGGCCGCGGCCCCCACAGATACGCAGTATTTT	CASSPGAAAPTDTQYF
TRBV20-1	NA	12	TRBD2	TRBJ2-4	TGCAGTGCTAGAGTACCTAGCGGGATTCAGTACTTC	CSARVPSGIQYF
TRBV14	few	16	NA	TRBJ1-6	TGTGCCAGCAGCCGCACTGGGGGGCGGAATAATTCACCCCTCCACTTT	CASSRTGGRNNSPLHF
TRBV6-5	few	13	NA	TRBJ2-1	TGTGCCAGCAGCCCCCCCGGGGGCAATGAGCAGTTCTTC	CASSPPGGNEQFF
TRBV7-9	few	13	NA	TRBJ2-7	TGTGCCAGCAGCATCGGACAGCCCTACGAGCAGTACTTC	CASSIGQPYEQYF
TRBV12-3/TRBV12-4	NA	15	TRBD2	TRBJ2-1	TGTGCCAGCAGTTTAGAATCTAGCGGGATCCATGAGCAGTTCTTC	CASSLESSGIHEQFF
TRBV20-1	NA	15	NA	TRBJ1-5	TGCAGTGCTAACCACCGGGACGGCCACAATCAGCCCCAGCATTTT	CSANHRDGHNQPQHF
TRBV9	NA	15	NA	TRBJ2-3	TGTGCCAGCAGCGACACAGGGACGAGCACAGATACGCAGTATTTT	CASSDTGTSTDTQYF
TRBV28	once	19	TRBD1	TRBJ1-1	TGTGCCAGCAGTGCCCCTTGGGCCGGGACAGGGGGCTTGGACACTGAAGCTTTCTTT	CASSAPWAGTGGLDTEAFF
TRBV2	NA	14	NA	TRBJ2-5	TGTGCCACTAAAGGTCTCCAAAACGGAGAGACCCAGTACTTC	CATKGLQNGETQYF
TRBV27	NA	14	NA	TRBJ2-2	TGTGCCAGCAGTTTTGGCCATCCCACCGGGGAGCTGTTTTTT	CASSFGHPTGELFF
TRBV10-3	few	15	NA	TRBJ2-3	TGTGCCATCAGTGCCACTGTTGCTAGCACAGATACGCAGTATTTT	CAISATVASTDTQYF
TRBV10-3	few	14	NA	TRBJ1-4	TGTGCCACAACTGACGGGCCTTCTAATGAAAAACTGTTTTTT	CATTDGPSNEKLFF
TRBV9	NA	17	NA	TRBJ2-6	TGTGCCAGCAGCGTATGGGGGGCCCGCTCTGGGGCCAACGTCCTGACTTTC	CASSVWGARSGANVLTF
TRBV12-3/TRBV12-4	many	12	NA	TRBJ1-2	TGTGCCAGCAGTTTAGCCGCCTATGGCTACACCTTC	CASSLAAYGYTF
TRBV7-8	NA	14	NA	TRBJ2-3	TGTGCCAGCAAGAGGAGGGGGGCCACAGATACGCAGTATTTT	CASKRRGATDTQYF
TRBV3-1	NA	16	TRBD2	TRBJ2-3	TGTGCCAGCAGCCGCCAGACTAGCGGGAGCACAGATGCGCAGTATTTT	CASSRQTSGSTDAQYF
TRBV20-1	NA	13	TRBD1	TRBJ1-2	TGCAGTGCTTTGGACAGGGCTGGGTATGGCTACACCTTC	CSALDRAGYGYTF
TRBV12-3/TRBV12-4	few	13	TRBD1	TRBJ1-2	TGTGCCAGCAGCCTTGGACAGGGCGTAGGCTACACCTTC	CASSLGQGVGYTF
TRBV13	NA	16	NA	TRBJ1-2	TGTGCCAGCAGCTTAAATCGAGGGGCCCGTATAGGAGGCTACACCTTC	CASSLNRGARIGGYTF
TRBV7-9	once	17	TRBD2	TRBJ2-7	TGTGCCAGCAGCAGGGGCGGGGGGAGTGTTTCCTACAATGAGCAGTACTTC	CASSRGGGSVSYNEQYF
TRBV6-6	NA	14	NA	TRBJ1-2	TGTGCCAGCCACGAGGCCCTACGCGGCTATGGCTACACCTTC	CASHEALRGYGYTF
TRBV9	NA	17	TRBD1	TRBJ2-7	TGTGCCAGCAGCGCTGGTGTTACCGGGACAGGGGCCCACGAGCAGTACTTC	CASSAGVTGTGAHEQYF
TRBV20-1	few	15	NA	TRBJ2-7	TGCAGTGCTAGTCCGGCAGGGCGGGGCTCCTACGAGCAGTACTTC	CSASPAGRGSYEQYF
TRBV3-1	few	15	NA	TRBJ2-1	TGTGCCAGCAGCCGATCCGGGACCTACAGGAATGAGCAGTTCTTC	CASSRSGTYRNEQFF
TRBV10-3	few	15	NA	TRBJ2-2	TGTGCCATCAGTGGGGTCAGGAAAAACACCGGGGAGCTGTTTTTT	CAISGVRKNTGELFF
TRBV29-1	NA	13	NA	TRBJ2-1	TGCAGCGTTGTTAGGACGTTACGGAATGAGCAGTTCTTC	CSVVRTLRNEQFF
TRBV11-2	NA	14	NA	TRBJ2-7	TGTGCCAGCAGCTTAGGGTGGGATCGCTACGAGCAGTACTTC	CASSLGWDRYEQYF
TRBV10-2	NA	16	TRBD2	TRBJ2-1	TGCGCCAGCAGTGTGGCTATCCCCGACGGGAGGAATGAGCAGTTCTTC	CASSVAIPDGRNEQFF
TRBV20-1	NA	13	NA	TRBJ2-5	TGCAGTGTCCCCACAGGGCCAAGCGAGACCCAGTACTTC	CSVPTGPSETQYF
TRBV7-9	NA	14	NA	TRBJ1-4	TGTGCCAGCAGCTTAGATTCGGCCCTTGAAAAACTGTTTTTT	CASSLDSALEKLFF
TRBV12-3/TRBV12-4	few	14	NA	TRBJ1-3	TGTGCCAGCAGTTTCCCCGGCTCTGGAAACACCATATATTTT	CASSFPGSGNTIYF
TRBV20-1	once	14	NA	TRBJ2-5	TGCAGTGCTAGAGAGGCAGGCCTCCGGGAGACCCAGTACTTC	CSAREAGLRETQYF
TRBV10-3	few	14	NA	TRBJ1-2	TGTGCCATCAGCCCAGAGGGGTTTGGCTATGGCTACACCTTC	CAISPEGFGYGYTF
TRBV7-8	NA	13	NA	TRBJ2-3	TGTGCCAGCACATCAGGGAGGACGGATACGCAGTATTTT	CASTSGRTDTQYF
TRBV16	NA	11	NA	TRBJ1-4	TGTGCCAGCAGCGATCACGAAAAACTGTTTTTT	CASSDHEKLFF
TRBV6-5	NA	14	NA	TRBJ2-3	TGTGCCAGCAGTTATCTAGAGGGTCCAGATACGCAGTATTTT	CASSYLEGPDTQYF
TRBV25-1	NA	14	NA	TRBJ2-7	TGTGCCAGCAGTGATGGGGACCGTCCCTACGAGCAGTACTTC	CASSDGDRPYEQYF
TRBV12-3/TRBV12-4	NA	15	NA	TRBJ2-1	TGTGCCAGCAGTCCACGGGGGCGCGTTGGCAATGAGCAGTTCTTC	CASSPRGRVGNEQFF
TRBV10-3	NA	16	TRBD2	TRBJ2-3	TGTGCCATCAGTGAGTCACTAGCGGGGTCCAGGGATACGCAGTATTTT	CAISESLAGSRDTQYF
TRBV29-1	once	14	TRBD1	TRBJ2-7	TGCAGCGCCGTAACCGGGACAGGGCTCTACGAGCAGTACTTC	CSAVTGTGLYEQYF
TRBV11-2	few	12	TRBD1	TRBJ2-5	TGTGCCAGCGGATACAGGGGAGAGACCCAGTACTTC	CASGYRGETQYF
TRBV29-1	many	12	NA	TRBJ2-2	TGCAGCGGACGCGCGCGGGGAGGGGAGCTGTTTTTT	CSGRARGGELFF
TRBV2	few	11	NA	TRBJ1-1	TGTGCCAGCAGAGGTGGGGCTGAAGCTTTCTTT	CASRGGAEAFF